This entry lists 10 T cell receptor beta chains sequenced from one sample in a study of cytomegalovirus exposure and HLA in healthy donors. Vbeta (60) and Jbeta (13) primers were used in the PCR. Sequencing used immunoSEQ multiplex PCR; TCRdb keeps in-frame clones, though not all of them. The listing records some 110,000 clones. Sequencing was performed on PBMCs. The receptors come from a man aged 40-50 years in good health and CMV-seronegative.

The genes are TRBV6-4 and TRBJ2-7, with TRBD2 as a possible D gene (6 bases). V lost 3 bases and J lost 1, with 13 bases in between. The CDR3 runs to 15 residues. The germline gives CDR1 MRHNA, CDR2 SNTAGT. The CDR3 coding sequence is TGTGCCAGCAGTGATCTACTAGCAGCGTCCTACGAGCAGTACTTC. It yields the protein CASSDLLAASYEQYF.

The CDR3, as DNA: TGTGCCAGCAGGGTCCCGGGACAGTCCTATGGCTACACCTTC. This sequence encodes CASRVPGQSYGYTF. The chain recombines TRBV6-5 with TRBJ1-2; 7 nucleotides agree with TRBD1. The CDR3 totals 14 residues. V dropped 6 bases and J dropped 4; count of bases not matched to a gene: 8. Germline loops: CDR1 MNHEY, CDR2 SVGAGI.

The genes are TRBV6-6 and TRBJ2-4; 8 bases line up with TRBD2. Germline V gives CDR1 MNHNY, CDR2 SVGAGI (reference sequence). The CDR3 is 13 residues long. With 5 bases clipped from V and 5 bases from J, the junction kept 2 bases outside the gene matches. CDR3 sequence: CASSPGGENIQYF. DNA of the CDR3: TGTGCCAGCAGTCCCGGGGGGGAAAACATTCAGTACTTC.

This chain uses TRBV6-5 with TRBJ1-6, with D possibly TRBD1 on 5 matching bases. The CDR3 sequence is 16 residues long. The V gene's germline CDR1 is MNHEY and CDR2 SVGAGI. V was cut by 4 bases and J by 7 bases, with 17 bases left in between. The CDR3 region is CASSLIQGTRNSPLHF. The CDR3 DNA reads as TGTGCCAGCAGTTTGATTCAGGGAACACGCAATTCACCCCTCCACTTT.

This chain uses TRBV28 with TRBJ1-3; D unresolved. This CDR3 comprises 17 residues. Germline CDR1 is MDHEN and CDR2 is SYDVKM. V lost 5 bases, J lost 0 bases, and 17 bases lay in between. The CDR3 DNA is TGTGCCAGCAGTCTTGGGATCTCACGGGACTCTGGAAACACCATATATTTT. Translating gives CASSLGISRDSGNTIYF.

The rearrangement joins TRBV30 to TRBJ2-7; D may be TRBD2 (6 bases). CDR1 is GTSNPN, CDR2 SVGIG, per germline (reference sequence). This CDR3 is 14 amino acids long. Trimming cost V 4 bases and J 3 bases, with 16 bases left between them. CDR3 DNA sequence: TGTGCCTGGACCGAACCCGGGACTTACTACGAGCAGTACTTC. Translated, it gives CAWTEPGTYYEQYF.

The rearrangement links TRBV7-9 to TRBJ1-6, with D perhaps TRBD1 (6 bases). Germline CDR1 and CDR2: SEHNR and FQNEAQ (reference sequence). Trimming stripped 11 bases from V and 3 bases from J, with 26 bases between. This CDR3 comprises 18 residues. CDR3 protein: CALQGGLDLSRYNSPLHF. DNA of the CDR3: TGTGCCCTACAAGGGGGTCTCGACCTTTCTCGCTATAATTCACCCCTCCACTTT.

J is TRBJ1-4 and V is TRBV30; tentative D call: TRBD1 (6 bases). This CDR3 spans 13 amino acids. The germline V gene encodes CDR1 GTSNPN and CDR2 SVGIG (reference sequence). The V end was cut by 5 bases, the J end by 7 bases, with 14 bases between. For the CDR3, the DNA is TGTGCCTGGGGGAACAGGGTGGGTGAAAAACTGTTTTTT. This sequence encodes CAWGNRVGEKLFF.

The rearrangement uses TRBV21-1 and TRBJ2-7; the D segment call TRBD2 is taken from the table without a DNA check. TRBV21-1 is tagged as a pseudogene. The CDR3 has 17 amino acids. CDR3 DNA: TGTGCCAGCAGCAAGAACATTATGGGCGGGAGCTCCTACGAGCAGTACTTC. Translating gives CASSKNIMGGSSYEQYF.

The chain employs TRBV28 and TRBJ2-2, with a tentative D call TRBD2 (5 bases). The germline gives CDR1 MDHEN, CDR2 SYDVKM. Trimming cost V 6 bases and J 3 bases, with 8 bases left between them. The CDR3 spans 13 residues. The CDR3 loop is CASSLAYTGELFF. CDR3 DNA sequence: TGTGCCAGCAGCTTAGCGTACACCGGGGAGCTGTTTTTT.